This T cell receptor (beta chain) came from a study of CD8+ T cells in alopecia areata. Overall study context: In an open-label trial, patients got 5 to 10 mg tofacitinib twice daily. Treatment with tofacitinib (6 to 18 months) was followed by 6 months off drug.

The CDR3 is made up of 16 amino acids. From germline, CDR1 is MGHRA and CDR2 YSYEKL. After removal of 3 bases from V and 0 bases from J, the junction contained 6 bases not matched to a gene. Peripheral blood samples and lesional scalp punch biopsies were obtained from alopecia areata patients. Sorting of CD4+ and CD8+ T cells was performed on PBMCs. Reverse transcribed after extraction, RNA yielded cDNA as the sequencing template. The table came from immunoSEQ multiplex PCR; TCRdb's copy has only in-frame clones and leaves some out. The sample carries about 180,000 clones, 63% recorded once. This chain uses TRBV4-1 with TRBJ2-3, with 7 positions matching TRBD2. The source material was CD4+ T cells sorted from blood, sampled at week 0. This TCR derives from a human donor with alopecia areata. CDR3 in amino acids: CASSHGLAGSTDTQYF. Written as DNA, the CDR3 is TGCGCCAGCAGCCACGGGTTAGCGGGTAGCACAGATACGCAGTATTTT.